Listed here are 21 T cell receptor beta chains from one sample, sequenced in a study of identical twins. A single record per CDR3 protein comes from TCRdb applying MiXCR to the 5' RACE reads. The data show about 450,000 distinct CDR3 sequences, under 20% seen once. Sample: naive T cells sorted from blood. The receptors derive from a man aged 50 to 59 in good health.

A few counts support this clonotype. The rearrangement uses TRBV6-5 and TRBJ2-5; no definite D call. The germline V gene encodes CDR1 MNHEY and CDR2 SVGAGI. The V end was cut by 2 bases, the J end by 2 bases, with 9 bases between. The CDR3 extends over 14 amino acids. CDR3 region: CASSYGPAQETQYF. The CDR3 DNA sequence: TGTGCCAGCAGTTACGGGCCAGCGCAAGAGACCCAGTACTTC.

This clonotype was detected only a few times. The rearrangement uses TRBV29-1 and TRBJ2-7; 9 bases are shared with TRBD2. The V and J ends lost 6 bases and 5 bases, in that order; junction bases with no gene match: 11. CDR1 SQVTM and CDR2 ANQGSEA come from the germline V gene. The CDR3 is made up of 14 amino acids. The DNA for the CDR3 is TGCAGCGTGCCCTTTGCGGGAGGGCCTAACGAGCAGTACTTC. Residues: CSVPFAGGPNEQYF.

This clonotype was counted ten times or more. This chain connects TRBV4-2 to TRBJ2-7, with D maybe TRBD1 (6 bases). V lost 1 base and J 7 bases, leaving 20 bases between the germline ends. Germline values: CDR1 LGHNA, CDR2 YNFKEQ. The CDR3 length is 16 residues. The CDR3 here is CASSQVPGQDSREQYF. The CDR3 region has the DNA TGTGCCAGCAGCCAAGTACCTGGGCAGGACAGCCGGGAGCAGTACTTC.

This rearrangement joins TRBV5-6 to TRBJ2-4, with 10 bases fitting TRBD1. Germline lookup yields CDR1 SGHDT and CDR2 YYEEEE. Trimming took 3 bases from V and 5 from J; bases not matched to a gene: 2. This CDR3 is 14 amino acids long. The CDR3 DNA reads as TGTGCCAGCAGCTCGGGGACAGGGGAAAACATTCAGTACTTC. Protein sequence: CASSSGTGENIQYF.

This clonotype has more than one count but fewer than ten. The chain couples TRBV4-2 to TRBJ2-1, with D tentatively TRBD1 (6 bases). There are 16 residues in the CDR3. Germline V lookup: CDR1 LGHNA, CDR2 YNFKEQ. Trimming took 3 bases from V and 2 from J, leaving 14 bases between them. The CDR3 protein is CASSHTQGSTYNEQFF. The CDR3 DNA reads TGTGCCAGCAGCCACACCCAGGGGTCTACCTACAATGAGCAGTTCTTC.

V gene TRBV20-1 combines with J gene TRBJ2-7; maybe TRBD1 (5 bases). Trimming left V 6 bases short and J 4 bases short, with 19 bases between. Germline-derived CDR1 and CDR2 are DFQATT and SNEGSKA (reference sequence). The CDR3 consists of 14 residues. CDR3 coding DNA: TGCAGTGCGCGAGCCTTGGGGCAGCTATACGAGCAGTACTTC. Encoded protein: CSARALGQLYEQYF.

There are many counts of this clonotype. This rearrangement joins TRBV9 to TRBJ2-1; TRBD2 is a possible D gene (5 bases). The CDR3 has 16 residues. Germline CDR1 is SGDLS and CDR2 is YYNGEE. V gave up 4 bases and J gave up 2 bases, with 16 bases separating them. CDR3 amino acids: CASSHERTEAYNEQFF. The CDR3 DNA sequence: TGTGCCAGCAGCCACGAGAGGACTGAAGCCTACAATGAGCAGTTCTTC.

This clonotype has a handful of counts. In nucleotides, the CDR3 is TGTGCCAGCAGCGGGTTTTTAGCGGGAGGACGGTACAATGAGCAGTTCTTC. It yields the protein CASSGFLAGGRYNEQFF. The gene calls are TRBV9 and TRBJ2-1, with 10 bases lining up with TRBD2. Germline V lookup: CDR1 SGDLS, CDR2 YYNGEE. Losses at the gene ends were 3 bases for V and 4 bases for J; bases not matched to a gene: 10. The CDR3 runs 17 residues.

This clonotype appeared many times. The rearrangement uses TRBV20-1 and TRBJ2-7; tentatively, D is TRBD2 (6 bases). V shed 4 bases and J shed 2 bases, with 12 bases lying between them. Germline V gene sequence: CDR1 DFQATT, CDR2 SNEGSKA (reference sequence). The length of the CDR3 is 13 residues. The CDR3 DNA sequence: TGCAGTGCTAACGGACTATCCACCTACGAGCAGTACTTC. Residues: CSANGLSTYEQYF.

The sample holds many counts of this clonotype. This chain uses TRBV6-1 with TRBJ2-5; D could derive from TRBD1 or TRBD2 (5 bases each). CDR3 size: 16 residues. Trimming took 0 bases from V and 3 from J, leaving 14 bases between them. CDR1 MNHNS and CDR2 SASEGT come from the germline V gene. The DNA of the CDR3 is TGTGCCAGCAGTGAAGCTCCCATTGGGGGAGAAGAGACCCAGTACTTC. The encoded protein is CASSEAPIGGEETQYF.

This clonotype has a count of ten or more. The chain links TRBV6-2 or TRBV6-3 to TRBJ2-6; D gene unclear. The CDR3 is 17 amino acids. V was cut by 2 bases and J by 1 base, with 12 bases left in between. Germline assignment: CDR1 MNHEY and CDR2 SVGEGT. The CDR3 spells CASSYGGRWSGANVLTF. CDR3 in DNA: TGTGCCAGCAGTTACGGTGGCAGGTGGTCTGGGGCCAACGTCCTGACTTTC.

This clonotype was counted between two and nine times. The rearrangement joins TRBV7-9 to TRBJ1-1; D is undetermined. Per germline, CDR1 SEHNR and CDR2 FQNEAQ (reference sequence). The CDR3 has 15 amino acids. The germline V and J ends were trimmed by 5 bases and 4 bases, with 17 bases remaining between them. As DNA, the CDR3 is TGTGCCAGCAGCAAAGAGAGGGTGTTGGGCACTGAAGCTTTCTTT. This sequence encodes CASSKERVLGTEAFF.

This clonotype was observed many times. The chain employs TRBV7-9 and TRBJ2-7; maybe TRBD2 (5 bases). The V and J ends lost 5 bases and 7 bases respectively, with 12 bases between them. Germline CDR1 SEHNR, CDR2 FQNEAQ (reference sequence). This CDR3 has 12 residues. CDR3 protein: CASSPRGSEQYF. The DNA for the CDR3 is TGTGCCAGCAGCCCCCGGGGATCGGAGCAGTACTTC.

The sample holds a few counts of this clonotype. This chain joins TRBV5-1 and TRBJ2-7; weak D call: TRBD2 (5 bases). Germline V CDR1 and CDR2: SGHRS, YFSETQ. V was cut by 4 bases and J by 4 bases, with 18 bases left in between. This CDR3 spans 15 amino acids. This CDR3 is CASSPSGLEEYEQYF. CDR3 bases: TGCGCCAGCAGCCCCTCAGGCTTGGAGGAGTACGAGCAGTACTTC.

The rearrangement uses TRBV7-9 and TRBJ2-5; the D is unclear. CDR1 and CDR2 from the germline V gene are SEHNR and FQNEAQ (reference sequence). V shed 5 bases and J shed 3 bases, with 10 bases lying between them. This CDR3 spans 13 amino acids. CDR3 sequence: CASSPFAKETQYF. For the CDR3, the DNA is TGTGCCAGCAGCCCGTTCGCGAAAGAGACCCAGTACTTC.

The CDR3 sequence is CASSPGRGLQSLYGYTF. The CDR3, as DNA: TGTGCCAGCAGCCCGGGGAGGGGACTTCAAAGCCTCTATGGCTACACCTTC. This chain uses TRBV5-5 with TRBJ1-2; weak D call: TRBD1 (5 bases). V lost 4 bases to trimming and J lost 4 bases, with 23 bases between them. From germline, CDR1 is SGHKS and CDR2 YYEKEE (reference sequence). This CDR3 region has 17 residues.

This clonotype turned up a few times. The V gene is TRBV5-1, the J gene TRBJ2-5, with TRBD2 as a possible D gene (6 bases). CDR3 length equals 12 residues. V dropped 4 bases and J dropped 5 bases, with 9 bases sitting between them. Germline V gives CDR1 SGHRS, CDR2 YFSETQ. CDR3 sequence reads: CASSRELETQYF. The CDR3 nucleotides are TGCGCCAGCAGCCGGGAGCTGGAGACCCAGTACTTC.

This clonotype came up many times. The chain has TRBV7-8 and TRBJ2-7; tentatively, D is TRBD1 or TRBD2 (5 bases each). Germline CDR1 SGHVS, CDR2 FQNEAQ. V lost 5 bases to trimming and J lost 4 bases, with 24 bases between them. The CDR3 is 17 residues long. The CDR3 nucleotides are TGTGCCAGCAGCCAAGGGGTTGGGGGTCCCCCAGGGTACGAGCAGTACTTC. This encodes CASSQGVGGPPGYEQYF. Complete variable domain (other parts from reference TRBV7-8 and TRBJ2-7): GAGVSQSPRYKVAKRGQDVALRCDPISGHVSLFWYQQALGQGPEFLTYFQNEAQLDKSGLPSDRFFAERPEGSVSTLKIQRTQQEDSAVYLCASSQGVGGPPGYEQYFGPGTRLTVT.

This clonotype turned up a few times. This rearrangement joins TRBV7-2 to TRBJ2-1, with 13 nucleotides matching TRBD2. The germline gives CDR1 SGHTA, CDR2 FQGNSA. This CDR3 has 17 residues. J was trimmed by 7 bases and V by 5 bases; bases with no gene match: 11. The CDR3 here is CASSRSGGTSGKNEQFF. CDR3 nucleotide sequence: TGTGCCAGCAGCAGGTCAGGTGGGACTAGCGGGAAGAATGAGCAGTTCTTC.

This clonotype was recorded a few times. V is TRBV6-1 and J is TRBJ2-3; 8 bases map to TRBD2. The germline V gene encodes CDR1 MNHNS and CDR2 SASEGT. This CDR3 region has 14 residues. V shed 6 bases and J 7 bases; nucleotides not matched to a gene: 9. The CDR3 reads CASRRPGGRYTQYF. Written as DNA, the CDR3 is TGTGCCAGCAGACGACCAGGCGGGAGGTATACGCAGTATTTT.

In this sample, this clonotype turned up many times. Germline is not matched at one junction end, which may reflect a read error. V and J are TRBV5-1 and TRBJ2-7, with D perhaps assigned TRBD1 or TRBD2 (5 bases each). In germline, CDR1 is SGHRS, CDR2 YFSETQ. This CDR3 spans 13 amino acids. Here the CDR3 reads CASSPGTFYEQYF. CDR3 sequence (DNA): TGTGCCAGCTCACCAGGGACCTTCTACGAGCAGTACTTC.